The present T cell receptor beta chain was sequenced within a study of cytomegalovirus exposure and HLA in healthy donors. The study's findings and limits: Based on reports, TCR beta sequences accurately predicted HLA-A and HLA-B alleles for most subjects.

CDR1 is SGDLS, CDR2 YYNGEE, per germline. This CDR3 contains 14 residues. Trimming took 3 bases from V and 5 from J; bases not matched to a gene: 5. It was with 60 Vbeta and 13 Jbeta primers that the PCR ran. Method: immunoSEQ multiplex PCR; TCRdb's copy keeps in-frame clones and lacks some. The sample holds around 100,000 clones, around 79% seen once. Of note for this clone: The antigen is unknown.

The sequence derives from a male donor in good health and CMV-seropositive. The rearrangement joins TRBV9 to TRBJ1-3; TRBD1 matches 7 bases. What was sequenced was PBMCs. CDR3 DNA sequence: TGTGCCAGCAGCGCTCAGACAGGGCGAAACACCATATATTTT. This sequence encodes CASSAQTGRNTIYF.